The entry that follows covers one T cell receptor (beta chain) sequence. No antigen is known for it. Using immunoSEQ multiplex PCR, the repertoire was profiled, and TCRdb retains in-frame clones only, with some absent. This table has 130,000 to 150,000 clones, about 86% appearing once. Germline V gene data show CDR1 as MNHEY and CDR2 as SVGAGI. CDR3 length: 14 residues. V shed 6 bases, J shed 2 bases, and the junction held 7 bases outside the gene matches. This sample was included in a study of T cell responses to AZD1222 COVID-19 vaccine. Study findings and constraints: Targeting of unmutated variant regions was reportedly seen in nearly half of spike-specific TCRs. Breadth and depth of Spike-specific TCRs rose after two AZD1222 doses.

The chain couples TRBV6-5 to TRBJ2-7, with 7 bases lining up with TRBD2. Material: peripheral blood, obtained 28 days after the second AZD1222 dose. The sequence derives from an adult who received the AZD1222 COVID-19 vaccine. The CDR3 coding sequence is TGTGCCAGCAGCCGACTAGCTTATACCTACGAGCAGTACTTC. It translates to CASSRLAYTYEQYF.